Listed below are T cell receptor beta chains from one sample, sequenced in a study of cytomegalovirus exposure and HLA in healthy donors. Measured with immunoSEQ multiplex PCR; TCRdb has only the in-frame clones, and not every one. The table records 150,000 to 200,000 clones, almost 85% of them present only once. Sequenced input: PBMCs. These receptors were obtained from a man aged 25-40 years in good health and CMV-seropositive. CDR3s include the opening cysteine and the closing phenylalanine or tryptophan. A D gene is named only where the DNA matches it firmly. Clone size is shown for a subset of rows, as once, few, many or a class of expanded clone.

j_call: TRBJ2-5; d_call: -; v_call: TRBV11-3; clone_size: -; cdr3_aa: CASSLASQGRPETQYF; cdr3_nt: TGTGCCAGCAGCTTAGCCTCACAGGGTAGGCCAGAGACCCAGTACTTC
j_call: TRBJ2-1; d_call: TRBD2; v_call: TRBV2; clone_size: -; cdr3_aa: CAVRLAERLEQFF; cdr3_nt: TGTGCCGTCCGACTAGCGGAGCGGCTTGAGCAGTTCTTC
j_call: TRBJ1-3; d_call: -; v_call: TRBV5-1; clone_size: -; cdr3_aa: CASSFGQSFSGNTIYF; cdr3_nt: TGCGCCAGCAGCTTCGGACAGTCTTTCTCTGGAAACACCATATATTTT
j_call: TRBJ2-2; d_call: -; v_call: TRBV7-2; clone_size: -; cdr3_aa: CASSLGANFLELFF; cdr3_nt: TGTGCCAGCAGCTTGGGGGCGAATTTTCTGGAGCTGTTTTTT
j_call: TRBJ1-4; d_call: TRBD1; v_call: TRBV28; clone_size: once; cdr3_aa: CASSLSQGANEKLFF; cdr3_nt: TGTGCCAGCAGTTTATCCCAGGGGGCTAATGAAAAACTGTTTTTT
j_call: TRBJ2-1; d_call: TRBD2; v_call: TRBV29-1; clone_size: -; cdr3_aa: CSVAPSGIVSSSYNEQFF; cdr3_nt: TGCAGCGTTGCTCCTAGCGGGATCGTAAGCTCCTCCTACAATGAGCAGTTCTTC
j_call: TRBJ2-7; d_call: -; v_call: TRBV19; clone_size: -; cdr3_aa: CASSTQQGTYEQYF; cdr3_nt: TGTGCCAGTAGTACCCAGCAGGGGACCTACGAGCAGTACTTC
j_call: TRBJ2-1; d_call: -; v_call: TRBV18; clone_size: -; cdr3_aa: CASSPIGGGREQFF; cdr3_nt: TGTGCCAGCTCACCAATCGGGGGTGGACGTGAGCAGTTCTTC
j_call: TRBJ2-1; d_call: -; v_call: TRBV6-5; clone_size: -; cdr3_aa: CASSYSPPGSGNEQFF; cdr3_nt: TGTGCCAGCAGTTACTCCCCACCGGGTTCGGGGAATGAGCAGTTCTTC
j_call: TRBJ2-5; d_call: -; v_call: TRBV19; clone_size: -; cdr3_aa: CASSIFRGAEEETQYF; cdr3_nt: TGTGCCAGTAGTATCTTTCGGGGGGCGGAAGAAGAGACCCAGTACTTC
j_call: TRBJ1-5; d_call: -; v_call: TRBV5-1; clone_size: -; cdr3_aa: CASSATGTNQPQHF; cdr3_nt: TGCGCCAGCAGCGCCACAGGGACCAATCAGCCCCAGCATTTT
j_call: TRBJ1-3; d_call: -; v_call: TRBV7-9; clone_size: -; cdr3_aa: CASSPPSGNTIYF; cdr3_nt: TGTGCCAGCAGCCCCCCGAGTGGAAACACCATATATTTT
j_call: TRBJ2-1; d_call: -; v_call: TRBV19; clone_size: -; cdr3_aa: CASSIFAGNEQFF; cdr3_nt: TGTGCCAGTAGTATATTTGCAGGGAATGAGCAGTTCTTC
j_call: TRBJ2-3; d_call: -; v_call: TRBV11-2; clone_size: once; cdr3_aa: CASSPLGRGPDTQYF; cdr3_nt: TGTGCCAGCAGCCCCCTTGGGCGGGGGCCGGATACGCAGTATTTT
j_call: TRBJ2-3; d_call: -; v_call: TRBV5-1; clone_size: -; cdr3_aa: CASSLMGAGTDTQYF; cdr3_nt: TGCGCCAGCAGCTTGATGGGGGCGGGCACAGATACGCAGTATTTT
j_call: TRBJ2-7; d_call: -; v_call: TRBV10-3; clone_size: -; cdr3_aa: CAISAGGHISYEQYF; cdr3_nt: TGTGCCATCAGTGCGGGGGGACACATCTCCTACGAGCAGTACTTC
j_call: TRBJ2-3; d_call: -; v_call: TRBV7-8; clone_size: few; cdr3_aa: CASSLGTPRVDTQYF; cdr3_nt: TGTGCCAGCAGCTTAGGCACTCCCCGTGTGGATACGCAGTATTTT
j_call: TRBJ2-7; d_call: TRBD1; v_call: TRBV19; clone_size: -; cdr3_aa: CASGPGQGLHEQYF; cdr3_nt: TGTGCCAGTGGGCCGGGACAGGGTTTACACGAGCAGTACTTC
j_call: TRBJ2-3; d_call: TRBD2; v_call: TRBV6-6; clone_size: -; cdr3_aa: CASSYASGVTDTQYF; cdr3_nt: TGTGCCAGCAGTTACGCTAGCGGGGTCACAGATACGCAGTATTTT
j_call: TRBJ2-1; d_call: -; v_call: TRBV5-6; clone_size: -; cdr3_aa: CASSSTGFWGRSVDEQFF; cdr3_nt: TGTGCCAGCAGCTCCACAGGGTTCTGGGGTCGTTCAGTCGATGAGCAGTTCTTC
j_call: TRBJ1-1; d_call: -; v_call: TRBV6-5; clone_size: once; cdr3_aa: CASSYSSGVGEAFF; cdr3_nt: TGTGCCAGCAGTTACTCGAGCGGGGTAGGTGAAGCTTTCTTT
j_call: TRBJ1-3; d_call: -; v_call: TRBV18; clone_size: -; cdr3_aa: CASSPAQGSGNTIYF; cdr3_nt: TGTGCCAGCTCACCAGCGCAGGGGAGCGGAAACACCATATATTTT
j_call: TRBJ2-3; d_call: -; v_call: TRBV7-9; clone_size: -; cdr3_aa: CASSLSRVPDTQYF; cdr3_nt: TGTGCCAGCAGCTTATCCAGGGTGCCAGATACGCAGTATTTT
j_call: TRBJ2-3; d_call: -; v_call: TRBV29-1; clone_size: -; cdr3_aa: CSALVGKWGTDTQYF; cdr3_nt: TGCAGCGCCCTTGTCGGGAAATGGGGCACAGATACGCAGTATTTT
j_call: TRBJ1-1; d_call: TRBD1; v_call: TRBV2; clone_size: -; cdr3_aa: CASRPGTENTEAFF; cdr3_nt: TGTGCCAGCAGGCCCGGGACAGAGAACACTGAAGCTTTCTTT
j_call: TRBJ2-1; d_call: TRBD2; v_call: TRBV19; clone_size: -; cdr3_aa: CASSSSGRGEQFF; cdr3_nt: TGTGCCAGTAGTTCTAGCGGGAGAGGAGAGCAGTTCTTC
j_call: TRBJ2-5; d_call: TRBD2; v_call: TRBV10-3; clone_size: -; cdr3_aa: CAISGGGSGETQYF; cdr3_nt: TGTGCCATCAGCGGGGGGGGGTCTGGAGAGACCCAGTACTTC
j_call: TRBJ1-1; d_call: -; v_call: TRBV6-1; clone_size: -; cdr3_aa: CASSEGREVTEAFF; cdr3_nt: TGTGCCAGCAGTGAAGGACGGGAAGTAACTGAAGCTTTCTTT
j_call: TRBJ2-5; d_call: TRBD2; v_call: TRBV13; clone_size: -; cdr3_aa: CASSLVAGEETQYF; cdr3_nt: TGTGCCAGCAGCTTAGTGGCGGGAGAAGAGACCCAGTACTTC
j_call: TRBJ2-7; d_call: -; v_call: TRBV7-8; clone_size: -; cdr3_aa: CASSSGLLGSSYEQYF; cdr3_nt: TGTGCCAGCAGCTCCGGTCTCCTCGGTAGCTCCTACGAGCAGTACTTC
j_call: TRBJ1-5; d_call: -; v_call: TRBV15; clone_size: -; cdr3_aa: CATSRDGESSNQPQHF; cdr3_nt: TGTGCCACCAGCAGAGATGGGGAGTCTAGCAATCAGCCCCAGCATTTT
j_call: TRBJ2-5; d_call: TRBD2; v_call: TRBV5-6; clone_size: -; cdr3_aa: CASSSTGGRLETQYF; cdr3_nt: TGTGCCAGCAGTTCCACGGGGGGGCGGCTAGAGACCCAGTACTTC
j_call: TRBJ2-4; d_call: TRBD2; v_call: TRBV27; clone_size: -; cdr3_aa: CASSRSGLAVPWNIQYF; cdr3_nt: TGTGCCAGCAGCCGTTCAGGACTAGCGGTACCTTGGAACATTCAGTACTTC
j_call: TRBJ1-3; d_call: -; v_call: TRBV7-9; clone_size: -; cdr3_aa: CASSLLGGRIIGNTIYF; cdr3_nt: TGTGCCAGCAGCCTACTCGGGGGGCGGATTATTGGAAACACCATATATTTT
j_call: TRBJ2-7; d_call: -; v_call: TRBV10-3; clone_size: -; cdr3_aa: CAISETRDFSYEQYF; cdr3_nt: TGTGCCATCAGTGAGACCCGGGACTTCTCCTACGAGCAGTACTTC
j_call: TRBJ1-2; d_call: -; v_call: TRBV28; clone_size: -; cdr3_aa: CASSLEASPKGYTF; cdr3_nt: TGTGCCAGCAGTTTAGAGGCCTCCCCGAAGGGCTACACCTTC
j_call: TRBJ2-5; d_call: TRBD2; v_call: TRBV18; clone_size: -; cdr3_aa: CASSPPGRTAETQYF; cdr3_nt: TGTGCCAGCTCACCGCCCGGGAGGACGGCCGAGACCCAGTACTTC
j_call: TRBJ2-1; d_call: TRBD2; v_call: TRBV13; clone_size: -; cdr3_aa: CASSFFSGRPNEQFF; cdr3_nt: TGTGCCAGCAGCTTTTTCAGCGGGAGACCAAATGAGCAGTTCTTC
j_call: TRBJ1-1; d_call: TRBD1; v_call: TRBV30; clone_size: -; cdr3_aa: CAWSLFVQGASEAFF; cdr3_nt: TGTGCCTGGAGTCTTTTTGTCCAGGGGGCGTCTGAAGCTTTCTTT
j_call: TRBJ1-5; d_call: -; v_call: TRBV30; clone_size: -; cdr3_aa: CAWSYGEDQPQHF; cdr3_nt: TGTGCCTGGAGTTACGGGGAGGATCAGCCCCAGCATTTT
j_call: TRBJ2-7; d_call: -; v_call: TRBV28; clone_size: -; cdr3_aa: CASSGDFRIYEQYF; cdr3_nt: TGTGCCAGCAGCGGGGACTTCCGAATCTACGAGCAGTACTTC
j_call: TRBJ2-7; d_call: TRBD2; v_call: TRBV6-1; clone_size: -; cdr3_aa: CASNRGDEQYF; cdr3_nt: TGTGCCAGCAATCGGGGGGACGAGCAGTACTTC
j_call: TRBJ2-5; d_call: TRBD2; v_call: TRBV6-5; clone_size: -; cdr3_aa: CASSYSPSGRETQYF; cdr3_nt: TGTGCCAGCAGTTACTCGCCTAGCGGGAGAGAGACCCAGTACTTC
j_call: TRBJ2-2; d_call: TRBD1; v_call: TRBV2; clone_size: once; cdr3_aa: CASCRDRATGELFF; cdr3_nt: TGTGCCAGCTGCCGGGACAGGGCAACCGGGGAGCTGTTTTTT
j_call: TRBJ1-6; d_call: TRBD1; v_call: TRBV7-9; clone_size: -; cdr3_aa: CASSFGGQGVYSPLHF; cdr3_nt: TGTGCCAGCAGCTTTGGAGGACAGGGTGTTTATTCACCCCTCCACTTT
j_call: TRBJ2-7; d_call: TRBD2; v_call: TRBV5-6; clone_size: -; cdr3_aa: CASSLEGLAGEQYF; cdr3_nt: TGTGCCAGCAGCTTGGAGGGACTAGCGGGAGAGCAGTACTTC